The rows below give T cell receptor beta chains drawn from one sample of a study of human T cells and chemical hapten exposure. TCRdb reanalysed the RACE reads using MiXCR and keeps one entry per CDR3 protein. The table lists approximately 77,000 distinct CDR3 sequences, 6% to 9% of them singletons. Sequencing was performed on whole blood, taken in connection with sensitization to the hapten diphenylcyclopropenone (DPC). The origin of the receptors is a woman in her 30s with alopecia areata. Some clones in this sample may be carry-over from other donors' samples. The CDR3 runs from the conserved cysteine through the conserved F or W. A D gene is named only where the DNA matches it firmly. Not every row has a clone size; where given, it reads once, few, many or a size class.

>.|TRBJ1-4|.|TRBV18
TGTGCCAGCTCACCATCCGGAATACCAGTGGAAAAACTGTTTTTT
CASSPSGIPVEKLFF
>.|TRBJ1-1|few|TRBV29-1
TGCAGCGTCCAACCCGGGGGGATTGAAGCTTTCTTT
CSVQPGGIEAFF
>.|TRBJ1-4|few|TRBV20-1
TGCAGTGCTAGGACAGGAGATACAACTAATGAAAAACTGTTTTTT
CSARTGDTTNEKLFF
>TRBD1|TRBJ1-6|many|TRBV20-1
TGCAGTACCCAGGGGGTAGGATCACCCCTCCACTTT
CSTQGVGSPLHF
>TRBD2|TRBJ2-3|many|TRBV12-3/TRBV12-4
TGTGCCAGCAGCCGCGGGGAGCGGGGGAGCACAGATACGCAGTATTTT
CASSRGERGSTDTQYF
>TRBD2|TRBJ2-7|.|TRBV29-1
TGCAGCGTGGGGGGGGTCGGGGTAGCGGGGTCCTACGAGCAGTACTTC
CSVGGVGVAGSYEQYF
>.|TRBJ1-2|.|TRBV4-1
TGCGCCAGCAGCCAAGATGTGACGGTAAACTATGGCTACACCTTC
CASSQDVTVNYGYTF
>TRBD1|TRBJ1-5|many|TRBV18
TGTGCCAGCTCACAAATAAACAGGGGGGGTCAGCCCCAGCATTTT
CASSQINRGGQPQHF
>.|TRBJ2-3|many|TRBV5-1
TGCGCCAGCAGCTTTAGTGTCAGGGTAACAGATACGCAGTATTTT
CASSFSVRVTDTQYF
>TRBD2|TRBJ2-1|.|TRBV2
TGTGCCAGCAGGCGGGACTACCCGAGCTCCTACAATGAGCAGTTCTTC
CASRRDYPSSYNEQFF
>.|TRBJ1-4|.|TRBV4-2
TGTGCCAGCAGCCAAGAAGAGGCAGGGGCTATTAGAAGTGAAAAACTGTTTTTT
CASSQEEAGAIRSEKLFF
>.|TRBJ1-1|.|TRBV7-8
TGTGCCAGCAGCAATGACAGGCTTCAAGGGGCTTTCTTT
CASSNDRLQGAFF
>.|TRBJ1-5|few|TRBV6-6
TGTGCCAGCAGTACTACACTCCAGCCCCAGCATTTT
CASSTTLQPQHF
>.|TRBJ2-1|.|TRBV10-3
TGTGCCATCAGTGATCCTGGTGGAAGTGATGAGCAGTTCTTC
CAISDPGGSDEQFF
>.|TRBJ1-3|few|TRBV4-1
TGCGCCAGCAGCCAACAATTTGGGGGCTCTGGAAACACCATATATTTT
CASSQQFGGSGNTIYF
>.|TRBJ1-5|.|TRBV6-2/TRBV6-3
TGTGCCAGCAGTTACTGGGCAGGGGTTAGCAATCAGCCCCAGCATTTT
CASSYWAGVSNQPQHF
>.|TRBJ2-3|few|TRBV21-1
TGTGCCTCCCAGGGGACAGGGAGCACAGATACGCAGTATTTT
CASQGTGSTDTQYF
>.|TRBJ2-5|.|TRBV5-1
TGCGCCAGCAGCTACTCCAGGGGTACGGAGACCCAGTACTTC
CASSYSRGTETQYF
>.|TRBJ1-6|many|TRBV3-1
TGTGCCAGCAGCCAAGGTTCAGCTAATTCACCCCTCCACTTT
CASSQGSANSPLHF